This TCR beta chain was obtained from a study of CD8 T cells in ankylosing spondylitis. Construction of TCR beta libraries was performed using quantitative 5'-RACE with molecular barcodes. MiXCR, applied by TCRdb to the 5' RACE reads, yields one record per CDR3 protein. In the table there are some 30,000 distinct CDR3 sequences, under 40% of which are singletons. Study-level points and caveats: Earlier reports found some motif variants in synovial fluid and blood in reactive arthritis.

About this clonotype: The antigen is not known.

The V end was cut by 0 bases, the J end by 2 bases, with 9 bases between. Per germline, CDR1 SGHKS and CDR2 YYEKEE (reference sequence). The CDR3 totals 15 residues. This chain connects TRBV5-5 to TRBJ2-1, with D unresolved. The sequencing sample was made of synovial fluid, either unsorted or a sorted T cell fraction (not recorded which). This receptor was identified in a male donor with ankylosing spondylitis. This CDR3 is CASSLGTGPYNEQFF. CDR3 nucleotide sequence: TGTGCCAGCAGCTTGGGCACGGGTCCCTACAATGAGCAGTTCTTC. The entire variable domain, with the rest obtained from reference TRBV5-5 and TRBJ2-1, is as follows: DAGVTQSPTHLIKTRGQQVTLRCSPISGHKSVSWYQQVLGQGPQFIFQYYEKEERGRGNFPDRFSARQFPNYSSELNVNALLLGDSALYLCASSLGTGPYNEQFFGPGTRLTVL.